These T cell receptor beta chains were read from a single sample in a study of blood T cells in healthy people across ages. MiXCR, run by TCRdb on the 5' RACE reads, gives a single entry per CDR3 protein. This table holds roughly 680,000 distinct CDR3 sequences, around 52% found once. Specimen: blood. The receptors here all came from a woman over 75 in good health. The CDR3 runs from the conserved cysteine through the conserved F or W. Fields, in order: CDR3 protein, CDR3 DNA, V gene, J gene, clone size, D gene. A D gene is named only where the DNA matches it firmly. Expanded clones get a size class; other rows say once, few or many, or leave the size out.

CDR3aa: CASSQEEGNSPPHF
CDR3nt: TGCGCCAGCAGCCAAGAGGAGGGTAATTCACCCCCCCACTTT
v_gene: TRBV4-1
j_gene: TRBJ1-6
abundance: NA
d_gene: NA

CDR3aa: CASSQVVSGAAYNEQFF
CDR3nt: TGCGCCAGCAGCCAAGTTGTTAGCGGGGCCGCCTACAATGAGCAGTTCTTC
v_gene: TRBV4-1
j_gene: TRBJ2-1
abundance: NA
d_gene: TRBD2

CDR3aa: CASRQPGQGTEAFF
CDR3nt: TGTGCCAGCAGGCAGCCGGGACAGGGAACTGAAGCTTTCTTT
v_gene: TRBV6-6
j_gene: TRBJ1-1
abundance: NA
d_gene: TRBD1

CDR3aa: CASSYITDTQYF
CDR3nt: TGTGCCAGCAGTTATATTACAGATACGCAGTATTTT
v_gene: TRBV6-6
j_gene: TRBJ2-3
abundance: few
d_gene: NA

CDR3aa: CASSSHRGNYGYTF
CDR3nt: TGCGCCAGCAGCTCGCACAGGGGGAACTATGGCTACACCTTC
v_gene: TRBV7-2
j_gene: TRBJ1-2
abundance: NA
d_gene: TRBD1

CDR3aa: CSVQTVSSTDTQYF
CDR3nt: TGCAGCGTCCAGACAGTGAGTAGCACAGATACGCAGTATTTT
v_gene: TRBV29-1
j_gene: TRBJ2-3
abundance: NA
d_gene: NA

CDR3aa: CASSQTGVGVQETQYF
CDR3nt: TGTGCCAGCAGCCAAACCGGGGTAGGCGTTCAAGAGACCCAGTACTTC
v_gene: TRBV14
j_gene: TRBJ2-5
abundance: few
d_gene: NA

CDR3aa: CASSYSMKGLTDTQYF
CDR3nt: TGTGCCAGCAGTTACTCGATGAAGGGCCTAACAGATACGCAGTATTTT
v_gene: TRBV6-6
j_gene: TRBJ2-3
abundance: many
d_gene: NA

CDR3aa: CASSQFPGLAGVAGEQFF
CDR3nt: TGTGCCAGCAGCCAATTCCCAGGACTAGCGGGAGTTGCGGGTGAGCAGTTCTTC
v_gene: TRBV14
j_gene: TRBJ2-1
abundance: few
d_gene: TRBD2

CDR3aa: CASSWGGEADNEQFF
CDR3nt: TGTGCCAGCAGCTGGGGCGGGGAGGCCGACAATGAGCAGTTCTTC
v_gene: TRBV11-2
j_gene: TRBJ2-1
abundance: NA
d_gene: NA

CDR3aa: CASSERAGDRETDTQYF
CDR3nt: TGTGCCAGCAGTGAAAGGGCAGGGGACAGGGAAACAGATACGCAGTATTTT
v_gene: TRBV6-1
j_gene: TRBJ2-3
abundance: NA
d_gene: TRBD1

CDR3aa: CSASKLAIGTGQQETQYF
CDR3nt: TGCAGTGCTAGTAAATTGGCTATCGGGACAGGGCAACAAGAGACCCAGTACTTC
v_gene: TRBV20-1
j_gene: TRBJ2-5
abundance: NA
d_gene: TRBD1

CDR3aa: CASSPSERVMDEQYF
CDR3nt: TGTGCCAGCAGCCCGAGCGAGCGGGTCATGGACGAGCAGTACTTC
v_gene: TRBV4-2
j_gene: TRBJ2-7
abundance: NA
d_gene: NA

CDR3aa: CSATPRQGVYNEQFF
CDR3nt: TGCAGTGCTACTCCCCGACAGGGTGTGTACAATGAGCAGTTCTTC
v_gene: TRBV20-1
j_gene: TRBJ2-1
abundance: NA
d_gene: TRBD1

CDR3aa: CASSLTVQETQYF
CDR3nt: TGTGCCAGCAGCTTGACAGTCCAAGAGACCCAGTACTTC
v_gene: TRBV5-8
j_gene: TRBJ2-5
abundance: few
d_gene: NA

CDR3aa: CSARDERAGVYEQYF
CDR3nt: TGCAGTGCTAGAGATGAGAGGGCGGGTGTATACGAGCAGTACTTC
v_gene: TRBV20-1
j_gene: TRBJ2-7
abundance: NA
d_gene: NA

CDR3aa: CASTRGLAGGPYNYNEQFF
CDR3nt: TGCGCCAGCACCCGGGGACTAGCGGGAGGGCCGTATAACTACAATGAGCAGTTCTTC
v_gene: TRBV4-1
j_gene: TRBJ2-1
abundance: NA
d_gene: TRBD2

CDR3aa: CSARDLGQTNEKLFF
CDR3nt: TGCAGTGCTAGAGATTTGGGACAGACTAATGAAAAACTGTTTTTT
v_gene: TRBV20-1
j_gene: TRBJ1-4
abundance: NA
d_gene: TRBD1

CDR3aa: CASLRGGRSGYTF
CDR3nt: TGTGCCAGCCTCAGGGGGGGGCGAAGTGGCTACACCTTC
v_gene: TRBV28
j_gene: TRBJ1-2
abundance: NA
d_gene: TRBD1

CDR3aa: CASSLSGHEQFF
CDR3nt: TGTGCCAGCAGTTTATCGGGCCATGAGCAGTTCTTC
v_gene: TRBV27
j_gene: TRBJ2-1
abundance: many
d_gene: NA

CDR3aa: CSVQSRGMSYEQYF
CDR3nt: TGCAGCGTACAAAGCAGGGGGATGTCCTACGAGCAGTACTTC
v_gene: TRBV29-1
j_gene: TRBJ2-7
abundance: NA
d_gene: TRBD1

CDR3aa: CASSWTDNTEAFF
CDR3nt: TGCGCCAGCAGCTGGACAGATAACACTGAAGCTTTCTTT
v_gene: TRBV5-1
j_gene: TRBJ1-1
abundance: many
d_gene: NA

CDR3aa: CAPRSSGFF
CDR3nt: TGCGCCCCCCGTTCCAGCGGGTTCTTC
v_gene: TRBV10-2
j_gene: TRBJ2-1
abundance: NA
d_gene: NA

CDR3aa: CASSHLGTSGDTDTQYF
CDR3nt: TGTGCCAGCAGCCACCTTGGGACTAGCGGAGACACAGATACGCAGTATTTT
v_gene: TRBV7-9
j_gene: TRBJ2-3
abundance: NA
d_gene: TRBD2

CDR3aa: CAISAEGGDSPLHF
CDR3nt: TGTGCCATCAGTGCTGAAGGGGGGGATTCACCCCTCCACTTT
v_gene: TRBV10-3
j_gene: TRBJ1-6
abundance: NA
d_gene: NA

CDR3aa: CSARDGGAQETQYF
CDR3nt: TGCAGTGCTAGAGACGGCGGAGCCCAAGAGACCCAGTACTTC
v_gene: TRBV20-1
j_gene: TRBJ2-5
abundance: NA
d_gene: NA

CDR3aa: CATSAAGRYEQYF
CDR3nt: TGTGCCACCAGTGCAGCAGGGCGCTACGAGCAGTACTTC
v_gene: TRBV24-1
j_gene: TRBJ2-7
abundance: many
d_gene: NA

CDR3aa: CASSLTGRGSSADTQYF
CDR3nt: TGTGCCAGCAGCTTAACGGGGAGGGGATCTAGCGCAGATACGCAGTATTTT
v_gene: TRBV7-3
j_gene: TRBJ2-3
abundance: NA
d_gene: TRBD2

CDR3aa: CASSQQGGDAQYF
CDR3nt: TGTGCCAGCAGCCAGCAGGGAGGAGATGCGCAGTATTTT
v_gene: TRBV7-2
j_gene: TRBJ2-3
abundance: NA
d_gene: NA

CDR3aa: CASSREGSEKLFF
CDR3nt: TGCGCCAGCAGCCGTGAAGGGTCTGAAAAACTGTTTTTT
v_gene: TRBV4-1
j_gene: TRBJ1-4
abundance: few
d_gene: NA

CDR3aa: CASSLHTGDYGYTF
CDR3nt: TGTGCCAGCAGTTTACACACGGGGGACTATGGCTACACCTTC
v_gene: TRBV27
j_gene: TRBJ1-2
abundance: NA
d_gene: NA

CDR3aa: CASSQTENSPLHF
CDR3nt: TGTGCCAGCAGTCAGACAGAGAATTCACCCCTCCACTTT
v_gene: TRBV6-1
j_gene: TRBJ1-6
abundance: NA
d_gene: NA

CDR3aa: CASSLTGRRREQYF
CDR3nt: TGTGCCAGCAGTTTAACGGGACGGCGGCGGGAGCAGTACTTC
v_gene: TRBV27
j_gene: TRBJ2-7
abundance: many
d_gene: NA

CDR3aa: CASSQDMSKNEKLFF
CDR3nt: TGCGCCAGCAGCCAAGACATGAGTAAGAATGAAAAACTGTTTTTT
v_gene: TRBV4-1
j_gene: TRBJ1-4
abundance: NA
d_gene: NA

CDR3aa: CATSDLGQGPLSDTQYF
CDR3nt: TGTGCCACCAGTGATTTGGGGCAGGGGCCTCTCTCAGATACGCAGTATTTT
v_gene: TRBV24-1
j_gene: TRBJ2-3
abundance: few
d_gene: NA

CDR3aa: CASRDSRQETQYF
CDR3nt: TGTGCCAGCAGGGACAGTCGGCAAGAGACCCAGTACTTC
v_gene: TRBV6-2/TRBV6-3
j_gene: TRBJ2-5
abundance: many
d_gene: NA

CDR3aa: CASSSTGGTYNEQYF
CDR3nt: TGTGCCAGCAGCTCCACAGGGGGGACTTACAATGAGCAGTACTTC
v_gene: TRBV11-2
j_gene: TRBJ2-7
abundance: few
d_gene: TRBD1

CDR3aa: CASREQKTGELFF
CDR3nt: TGTGCCAGCAGGGAGCAGAAAACCGGGGAGCTGTTTTTT
v_gene: TRBV6-2/TRBV6-3
j_gene: TRBJ2-2
abundance: few
d_gene: NA

CDR3aa: CASSATGVRADTQYF
CDR3nt: TGTGCCAGCAGCGCCACAGGGGTCAGAGCAGATACGCAGTATTTT
v_gene: TRBV12-3/TRBV12-4
j_gene: TRBJ2-3
abundance: NA
d_gene: TRBD1

CDR3aa: CATQGTGETQYF
CDR3nt: TGTGCCACCCAGGGTACAGGAGAGACCCAGTACTTC
v_gene: TRBV7-7
j_gene: TRBJ2-5
abundance: NA
d_gene: NA

CDR3aa: CASSFTRGGSGTQYF
CDR3nt: TGTGCCAGCAGCTTTACTCGCGGGGGGTCAGGGACCCAGTACTTC
v_gene: TRBV7-2
j_gene: TRBJ2-5
abundance: many
d_gene: TRBD2

CDR3aa: CASSLEGPGTMGSYEQYF
CDR3nt: TGTGCCAGCAGCTTGGAGGGTCCCGGGACAATGGGGTCCTACGAGCAGTACTTC
v_gene: TRBV5-6
j_gene: TRBJ2-7
abundance: NA
d_gene: NA

CDR3aa: CASSSNVLATQETQYF
CDR3nt: TGCGCCAGCAGCTCCAACGTACTAGCCACCCAAGAGACCCAGTACTTC
v_gene: TRBV5-1
j_gene: TRBJ2-5
abundance: many
d_gene: NA

CDR3aa: CASSFRRSSYNEQFF
CDR3nt: TGTGCCAGTAGTTTCCGCAGGAGCTCCTACAATGAGCAGTTCTTC
v_gene: TRBV19
j_gene: TRBJ2-1
abundance: NA
d_gene: NA

CDR3aa: CASSRQAGEDTQYF
CDR3nt: TGTGCCAGCAGTCGACAGGCGGGGGAAGATACGCAGTATTTT
v_gene: TRBV7-2
j_gene: TRBJ2-3
abundance: many
d_gene: NA

CDR3aa: CASRDKLEGSTEAFF
CDR3nt: TGTGCCAGCAGGGATAAGTTGGAGGGCAGCACTGAAGCTTTCTTT
v_gene: TRBV2
j_gene: TRBJ1-1
abundance: NA
d_gene: NA

CDR3aa: CASTTPRQGWSSGRYEQYF
CDR3nt: TGCGCCAGCACCACTCCTCGACAGGGGTGGAGTAGCGGGAGGTACGAGCAGTACTTC
v_gene: TRBV5-1
j_gene: TRBJ2-7
abundance: NA
d_gene: TRBD2